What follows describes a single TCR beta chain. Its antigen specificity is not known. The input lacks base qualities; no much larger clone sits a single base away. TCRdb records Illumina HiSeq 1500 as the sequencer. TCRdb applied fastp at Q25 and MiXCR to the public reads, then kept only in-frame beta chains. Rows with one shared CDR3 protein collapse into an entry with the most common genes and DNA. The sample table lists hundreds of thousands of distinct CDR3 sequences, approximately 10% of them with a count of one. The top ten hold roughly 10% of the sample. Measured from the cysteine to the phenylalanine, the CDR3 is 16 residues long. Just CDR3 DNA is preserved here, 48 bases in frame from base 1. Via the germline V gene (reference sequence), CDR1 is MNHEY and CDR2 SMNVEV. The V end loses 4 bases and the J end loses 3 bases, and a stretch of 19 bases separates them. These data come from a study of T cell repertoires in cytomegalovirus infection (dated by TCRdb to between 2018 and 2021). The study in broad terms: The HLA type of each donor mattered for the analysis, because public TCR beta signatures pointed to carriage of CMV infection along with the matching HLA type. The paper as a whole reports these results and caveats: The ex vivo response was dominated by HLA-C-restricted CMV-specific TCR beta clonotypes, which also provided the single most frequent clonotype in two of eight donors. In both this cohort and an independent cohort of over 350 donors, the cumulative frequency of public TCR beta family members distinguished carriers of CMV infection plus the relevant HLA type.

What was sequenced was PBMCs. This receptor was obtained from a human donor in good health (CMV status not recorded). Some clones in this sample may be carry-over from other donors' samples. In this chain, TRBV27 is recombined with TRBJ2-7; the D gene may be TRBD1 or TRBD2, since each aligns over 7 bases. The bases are TGTGCCAGCAGTTCCCGACAGGGCGCGGGAGTCTACGAGCAGTACTTC. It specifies CASSSRQGAGVYEQYF.